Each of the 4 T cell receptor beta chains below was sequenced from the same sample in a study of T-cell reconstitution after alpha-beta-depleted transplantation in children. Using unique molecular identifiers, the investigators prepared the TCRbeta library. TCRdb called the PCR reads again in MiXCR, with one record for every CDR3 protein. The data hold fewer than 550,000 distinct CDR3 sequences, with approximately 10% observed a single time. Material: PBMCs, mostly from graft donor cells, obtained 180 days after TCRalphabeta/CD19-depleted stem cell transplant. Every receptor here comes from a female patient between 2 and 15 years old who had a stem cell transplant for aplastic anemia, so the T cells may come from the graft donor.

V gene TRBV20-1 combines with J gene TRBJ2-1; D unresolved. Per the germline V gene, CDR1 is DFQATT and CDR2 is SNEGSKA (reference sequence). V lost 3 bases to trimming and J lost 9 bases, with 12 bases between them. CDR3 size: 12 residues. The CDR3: CSASPWAFEQFF. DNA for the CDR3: TGCAGTGCTAGCCCCTGGGCTTTTGAGCAGTTCTTC.

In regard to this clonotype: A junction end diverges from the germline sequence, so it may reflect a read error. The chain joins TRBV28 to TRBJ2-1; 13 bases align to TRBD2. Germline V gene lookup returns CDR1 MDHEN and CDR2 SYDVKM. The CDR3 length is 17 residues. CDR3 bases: TGTGCCAGCAGTTTACCCAAAACCGGACTAGCGGGAGCTGAGAAGTTCTTC. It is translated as CASSLPKTGLAGAEKFF.

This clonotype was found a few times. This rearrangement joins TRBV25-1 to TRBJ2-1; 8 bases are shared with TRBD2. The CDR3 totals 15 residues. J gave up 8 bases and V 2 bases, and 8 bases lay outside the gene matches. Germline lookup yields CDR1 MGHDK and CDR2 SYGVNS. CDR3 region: CASSEALAGSDEQFF. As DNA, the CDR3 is TGTGCCAGCAGTGAAGCCCTAGCGGGTTCGGATGAGCAGTTCTTC. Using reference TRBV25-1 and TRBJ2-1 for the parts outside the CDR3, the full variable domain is EADIYQTPRYLVIGTGKKITLECSQTMGHDKMYWYQQDPGMELHLIHYSYGVNSTEKGDLSSESTVSRIRTEHFPLTLESARPSHTSQYLCASSEALAGSDEQFFGPGTRLTVL.

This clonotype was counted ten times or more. CDR3 DNA sequence: TGTGCCAGCTCACCACAGAGGATGGGGGGTAACACAGATACGCAGTATTTT. Translation: CASSPQRMGGNTDTQYF. The V gene is TRBV18, the J gene TRBJ2-3; D is perhaps TRBD2 (6 bases). Looked up from germline, CDR1 is KGHSH and CDR2 is LQKENI. The CDR3 loop spans 17 amino acids. The V and J ends lost 1 base and 2 bases respectively, with 16 bases between them.